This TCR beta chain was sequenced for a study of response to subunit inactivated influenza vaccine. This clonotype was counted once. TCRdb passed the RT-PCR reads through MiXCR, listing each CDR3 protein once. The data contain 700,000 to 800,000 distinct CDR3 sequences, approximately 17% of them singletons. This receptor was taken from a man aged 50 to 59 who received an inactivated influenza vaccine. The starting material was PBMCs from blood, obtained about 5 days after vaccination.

CDR3 nucleotide sequence: TGTGCCAGCAGCAGACGCCCCCCGCACGGGATAGGAGCTTTCTTT. It translates to CASSRRPPHGIGAFF. This rearrangement joins TRBV21-1 to TRBJ1-1; the listed D gene, TRBD1, was not tested against the DNA. TRBV21-1 counts as a pseudogene. The CDR3 length is 15 residues.